This T cell receptor beta chain was obtained from a study of T cells in Graves' hyperthyroidism and ophthalmopathy. There were TCR beta CDR3 regions amplified from RNA transcripts. The TCR CDR3 first-round RT-PCR relied on the HTBI primer set. TCRdb independently ran MiXCR on the multiplex PCR reads; one entry per CDR3 protein. The table shows 340,000 or so distinct CDR3 sequences, with around 17% occurring only once. Trimming cost V 3 bases and J 2 bases; bases outside gene matches: 3. This CDR3 is 15 amino acids long. The germline gives CDR1 SGHNT, CDR2 YYREEE (reference sequence). The clonotype originates from a man aged 25 to 40 with Graves' hyperthyroidism. Sequenced sample: blood. This chain connects TRBV5-4 to TRBJ1-3, with 9 bases matching TRBD1. CDR3 sequence (DNA): TGTGCCAGCAGCTCTAGGACAGGGGCTGGAAACACCATATATTTT. Translated, it gives CASSSRTGAGNTIYF.